This T cell receptor (beta chain) was retrieved from a study of a mutant IDH1 vaccine in newly diagnosed glioma. Study context: Across weeks 1, 3, 5, 7, 11, 15, 19 and 23, patients received a vaccination each time, eight in all. Prior therapy was radiotherapy, temozolomide, or both; most received both.

Repertoires were generated with immunoSEQ multiplex PCR, while TCRdb's copy carries only in-frame clones and drops some. The table lists just over 80,000 clones, 65% to 90% of them singletons, with over 2% in the top ten. The time point: week 23, last vaccination. In every dose of vaccine, 300 ug of mutant IDH1 20-mer peptide was given alongside topical imiquimod. Study-wide findings and caveats: Induction of immune responses by the vaccine occurred in 85% to 95% of patients.

Regarding this clone: Its antigen is as yet unknown.

The TCR sequence derives from a man aged 25-45 years with glioma. Some clones in this sample may be carry-over from other donors' samples. Sequencing was performed on PBMCs, taken from a glioma patient whose treatment included an IDH1 peptide vaccine.

The CDR3 here is CASSRGLAEETQYF. CDR3 DNA: TGCGCCAGCAGCCGGGGACTAGCGGAAGAGACCCAGTACTTC. This chain links TRBV5-1 with TRBJ2-5, with TRBD2 matching over 11 bases. The germline V gene has CDR1 SGHRS and CDR2 YFSETQ. The CDR3 is made up of 14 amino acids. With 4 bases clipped from V and 3 bases from J, the junction kept 2 bases outside the gene matches.